This T cell receptor (beta chain) stems from a study of human T cells and chemical hapten exposure. The overall study: Variability of per-sample TCR yields stemmed mainly from small differences in pooled library volume. Study outcomes and limitations: Sensitizing with DPC caused no change in TCRs above 1 in 1000 frequency.

Unfractionated whole blood was the source from which total RNA was extracted. As the library was built, unique molecular identifiers were attached to individual cDNA molecules. Authors' methods: The median was around 89,000 TCRs per sample, ranging roughly 20,000 to 690,600. TCRdb re-called the reads with MiXCR, one entry per CDR3 protein. These V and J calls derive from TCRdb rather than the authors' analysis. Of 100,000 to 150,000 distinct CDR3 sequences listed, around 9% are singletons. This clonotype has a handful of counts. No antigen is known for it. V dropped 2 bases and J dropped 3; count of bases not matched to a gene: 5. The CDR3 runs to 15 residues.

The chain joins TRBV12-3 or TRBV12-4 to TRBJ2-7; 9 positions agree with TRBD2. The sequence derives from a human donor in good health. Some clones in this sample may be carry-over from other donors' samples. Sequencing was performed on whole blood. As DNA, the CDR3 is TGTGCCAGCAGTTTATGGGCTAGCGGGGACTACGAGCAGTACTTC. It translates to CASSLWASGDYEQYF.